This T cell receptor (beta chain) stems from a study of OX40 agonist ivuxolimab in advanced cancers. Regarding the study as a whole: Expanded clones were, on average, more numerous in CD8+ T cells than in CD4+.

Data came from immunoSEQ multiplex PCR; TCRdb stores just in-frame clones and leaves some out. This table has under 85,000 clones, 86% appearing once. Trimming pared 1 base from V and 6 bases from J, leaving 6 bases between. The CDR3 sequence is 11 residues long. CDR1 and CDR2 (germline): DFQATT, SNEGSKA (reference sequence). Details on this clone: Its antigen is unknown.

The material sequenced was CD4+ or CD8+ T cells sorted from blood, taken in a trial of the OX40 agonist ivuxolimab. The V and J genes are TRBV20-1 and TRBJ1-2; unclear D gene. This TCR was sampled from an adult with an advanced solid tumor such as melanoma, head and neck, liver or kidney cancer. The CDR3 sequence: CSARVLHGYTF. CDR3 nucleotide sequence: TGCAGTGCTAGAGTCCTGCATGGCTACACCTTC.